Shown below are 8 T cell receptor beta chains from a single sample sequenced in a study of control samples from healthy donors and cancer patients. Method: immunoSEQ multiplex PCR; TCRdb's copy keeps in-frame clones and lacks some. The sample includes around 20,000 clones, around nine tenths of them seen just once. The sequencing sample was made of PBMCs. The receptor source for this set is a woman aged 55-70 years with head and neck cancer.

The V call is TRBV19, the J call TRBJ2-7; TRBD2 might be the D (5 bases). Trimming took off 10 bases at V and 0 bases at J, with 16 bases between the two ends. Germline loops: CDR1 LNHDA, CDR2 SQIVND (reference sequence). The CDR3 extends over 14 amino acids. The CDR3 coding sequence is TGTGCCACCTCAAACCCGGGGAGCTCCTACGAGCAGTACTTC. This sequence encodes CATSNPGSSYEQYF.

The J gene is TRBJ1-1, the V gene TRBV9; the D is unclear. The germline V gene encodes CDR1 SGDLS and CDR2 YYNGEE. This CDR3 is built from 15 residues. V lost 3 bases and J 7 bases, leaving 19 bases between the germline ends. This CDR3 is CASSEGPTWADEAFF. For the CDR3, the DNA is TGTGCCAGCAGCGAGGGTCCCACATGGGCGGATGAAGCTTTCTTT.

The V and J genes are TRBV7-8 and TRBJ2-2; 9 bases match TRBD1. This CDR3 has 17 amino acids. V lost 3 bases, J lost 0 bases, and 5 bases stayed unmatched. Germline V gene data show CDR1 as SGHVS and CDR2 as FQNEAQ. CDR3 in amino acids: CASSLVQGASNTGELFF. The CDR3 DNA reads TGTGCCAGCAGCTTGGTACAGGGGGCCTCGAACACCGGGGAGCTGTTTTTT.

This clone was detected only a few times. J is TRBJ1-3 and V is TRBV9; D is undetermined. The CDR3 is 14 residues long. Germline CDR1 is SGDLS and CDR2 is YYNGEE. V dropped 4 bases and J dropped 0 bases, with 8 bases sitting between them. Here the CDR3 DNA reads TGTGCCAGCAGCTTCGGGGACTCTGGAAACACCATATATTTT. Translated: CASSFGDSGNTIYF.

The chain employs TRBV5-5 and TRBJ2-2; D remains ambiguous. The CDR3 consists of 14 residues. Germline CDR1 and CDR2: SGHKS and YYEKEE (reference sequence). The V gene lost 4 bases and the J gene lost 5 bases, with 12 bases spanning the gap. The CDR3 loop reads CASSPTHQTGELFF. The CDR3 nucleotides read TGTGCCAGCAGCCCCACTCATCAAACCGGGGAGCTGTTTTTT.

The chain combines TRBV28 with TRBJ1-5; TRBD1 might be the D (5 bases). V was shortened by 7 bases and J by 7 bases, with 20 bases between the two germline ends. Germline V gene lookup returns CDR1 MDHEN and CDR2 SYDVKM. This CDR3 contains 15 residues. The CDR3 nucleotides read TGTGCCAGCAACATCAGGGTGACGGGTGTACAGCCCCAGCATTTT. It encodes CASNIRVTGVQPQHF.

In this sample, this clone turned up a few times. The chain uses TRBV28 and TRBJ1-5, with D perhaps TRBD1 (5 bases). This CDR3 contains 13 residues. V lost 8 bases and J lost 4, with 12 bases in between. The germline gives CDR1 MDHEN, CDR2 SYDVKM. The CDR3 reads CASRNGGNQPQHF. The CDR3 DNA reads as TGTGCCAGCCGCAATGGGGGAAATCAGCCCCAGCATTTT.

This chain links TRBV12-5 with TRBJ1-1; TRBD1 might be the D (6 bases). The CDR3 has 15 residues. Germline V gene data show CDR1 as LGHNT and CDR2 as FRNRAP. The V end lost 2 bases, the J end lost 4 bases, and 14 bases lay between the germline ends. The chain's CDR3 is CASGLSSQGGTEAFF. DNA for the CDR3: TGTGCTAGTGGTTTGTCGTCACAGGGAGGCACTGAAGCTTTCTTT.